Below, one TCR beta chain is given with its context. The source of the sample is a study of T cells in tuberculosis. Study-wide background: The T cells targeted glucose monomycolate, a mycobacterial lipid, via CD1B.

Sorting used thawed, overnight-rested PBMC stained with anti-CD3, a viability dye and GMM-loaded CD1B tetramer. C32 glucose monomycolate from Rhodococcus equi was loaded onto the CD1B tetramers. This CDR3 contains 17 residues. The V end was cut by 0 bases, the J end by 4 bases, with 16 bases between. Germline lookup yields CDR1 LGHNA and CDR2 YNFKEQ. The data were produced by immunoSEQ multiplex PCR, yet TCRdb's version contains in-frame clones alone and is incomplete. Of 80,000 to 100,000 clones in the sample, more than 75% were seen once. Sample: CD1b-GMM tetramer-negative cells sorted from PBMCs. This TCR was recovered from an adult woman with latent tuberculosis. V gene TRBV4-2 combines with J gene TRBJ2-1, with a weak D call TRBD1 (5 bases). CDR3 bases: TGTGCCAGCAGCCAAGATAGGGATAGGACACCTTACAATGAGCAGTTCTTC. Its protein product is CASSQDRDRTPYNEQFF.